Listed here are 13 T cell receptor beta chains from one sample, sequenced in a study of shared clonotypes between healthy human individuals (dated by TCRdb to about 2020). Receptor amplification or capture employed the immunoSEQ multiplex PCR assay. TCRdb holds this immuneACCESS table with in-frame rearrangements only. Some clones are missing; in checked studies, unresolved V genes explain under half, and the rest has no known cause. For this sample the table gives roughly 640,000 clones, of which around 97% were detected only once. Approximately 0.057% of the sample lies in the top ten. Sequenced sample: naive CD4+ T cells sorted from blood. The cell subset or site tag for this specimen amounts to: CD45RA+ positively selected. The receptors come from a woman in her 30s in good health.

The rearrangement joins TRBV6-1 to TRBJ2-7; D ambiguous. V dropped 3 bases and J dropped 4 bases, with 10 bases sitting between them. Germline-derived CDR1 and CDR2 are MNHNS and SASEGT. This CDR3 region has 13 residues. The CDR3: CASSDRYRYEQYF. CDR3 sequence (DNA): TGTGCCAGCAGTGACAGGTATAGGTACGAGCAGTACTTC.

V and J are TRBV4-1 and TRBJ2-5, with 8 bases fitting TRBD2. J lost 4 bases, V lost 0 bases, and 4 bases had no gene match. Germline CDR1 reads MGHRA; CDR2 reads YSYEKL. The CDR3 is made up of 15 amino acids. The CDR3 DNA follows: TGCGCCAGCAGCCAAGAGCGGGAGGAAGGAGAGACCCAGTACTTC. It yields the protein CASSQEREEGETQYF.

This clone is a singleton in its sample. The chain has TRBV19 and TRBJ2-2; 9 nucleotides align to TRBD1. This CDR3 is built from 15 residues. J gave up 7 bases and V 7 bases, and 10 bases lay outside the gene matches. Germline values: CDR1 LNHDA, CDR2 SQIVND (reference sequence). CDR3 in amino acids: CASTPRTGESGELFF. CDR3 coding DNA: TGTGCCAGTACCCCACGGACAGGGGAAAGCGGGGAGCTGTTTTTT. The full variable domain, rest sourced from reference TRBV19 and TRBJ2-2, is DGGITQSPKYLFRKEGQNVTLSCEQNLNHDAMYWYRQDPGQGLRLIYYSQIVNDFQKGDIAEGYSVSREKKESFPLTVTSAQKNPTAFYLCASTPRTGESGELFFGEGSRLTVL.

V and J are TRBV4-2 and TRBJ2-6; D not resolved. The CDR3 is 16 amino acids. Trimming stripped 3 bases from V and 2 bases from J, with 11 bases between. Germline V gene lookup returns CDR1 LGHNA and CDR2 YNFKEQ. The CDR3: CASSHLWRTGANVLTF. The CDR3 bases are TGTGCCAGCAGCCACCTGTGGCGTACTGGGGCCAACGTCCTGACTTTC.

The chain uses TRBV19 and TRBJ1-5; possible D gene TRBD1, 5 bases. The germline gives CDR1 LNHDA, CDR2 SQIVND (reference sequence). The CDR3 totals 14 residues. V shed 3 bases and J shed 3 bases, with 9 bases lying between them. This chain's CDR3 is CASSITGTNQPQHF. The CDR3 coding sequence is TGTGCCAGTAGTATCACAGGAACCAATCAGCCCCAGCATTTT.

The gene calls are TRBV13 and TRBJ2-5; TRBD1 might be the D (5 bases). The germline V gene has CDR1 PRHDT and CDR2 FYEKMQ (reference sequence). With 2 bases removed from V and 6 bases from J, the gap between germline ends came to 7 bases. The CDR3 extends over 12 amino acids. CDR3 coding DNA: TGTGCCAGCAGCTTAAGGGGTCAGACCCAGTACTTC. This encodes CASSLRGQTQYF. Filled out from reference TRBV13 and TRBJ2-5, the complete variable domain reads AAGVIQSPRHLIKEKRETATLKCYPIPRHDTVYWYQQGPGQDPQFLISFYEKMQSDKGSIPDRFSAQQFSDYHSELNMSSLELGDSALYFCASSLRGQTQYFGPGTRLLVL.

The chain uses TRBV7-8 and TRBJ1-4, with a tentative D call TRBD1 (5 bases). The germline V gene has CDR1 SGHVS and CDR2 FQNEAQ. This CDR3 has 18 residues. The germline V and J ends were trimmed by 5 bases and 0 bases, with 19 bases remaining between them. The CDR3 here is CASSPIRGDPSTNEKLFF. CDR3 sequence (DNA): TGTGCCAGCAGCCCAATCCGAGGGGACCCTTCAACTAATGAAAAACTGTTTTTT.

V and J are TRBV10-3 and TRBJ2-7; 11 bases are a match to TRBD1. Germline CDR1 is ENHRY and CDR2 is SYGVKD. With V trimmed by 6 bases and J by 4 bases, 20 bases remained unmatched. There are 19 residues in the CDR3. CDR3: CAIRGAVGTGGTRGYEQYF. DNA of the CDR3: TGTGCCATCAGAGGTGCGGTTGGGACAGGGGGTACTAGGGGGTACGAGCAGTACTTC.

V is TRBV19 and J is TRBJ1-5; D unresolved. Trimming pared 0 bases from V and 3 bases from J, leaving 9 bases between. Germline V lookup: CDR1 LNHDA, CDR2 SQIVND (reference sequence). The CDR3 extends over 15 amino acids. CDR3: CASSIEAGNNQPQHF. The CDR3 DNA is TGTGCCAGTAGTATAGAAGCGGGTAACAATCAGCCCCAGCATTTT.

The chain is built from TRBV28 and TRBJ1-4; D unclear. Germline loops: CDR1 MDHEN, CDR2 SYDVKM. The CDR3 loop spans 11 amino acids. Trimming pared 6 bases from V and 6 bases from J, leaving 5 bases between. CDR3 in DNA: TGTGCCAGCAGGCAGTATGAAAAACTGTTTTTT. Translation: CASRQYEKLFF.

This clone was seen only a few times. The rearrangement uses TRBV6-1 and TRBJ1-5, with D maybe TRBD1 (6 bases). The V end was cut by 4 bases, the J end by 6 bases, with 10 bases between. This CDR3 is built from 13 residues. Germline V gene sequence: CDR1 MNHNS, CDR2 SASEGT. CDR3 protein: CASSARGAQPQHF. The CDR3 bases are TGTGCCAGCAGTGCCCGGGGGGCTCAGCCCCAGCATTTT.

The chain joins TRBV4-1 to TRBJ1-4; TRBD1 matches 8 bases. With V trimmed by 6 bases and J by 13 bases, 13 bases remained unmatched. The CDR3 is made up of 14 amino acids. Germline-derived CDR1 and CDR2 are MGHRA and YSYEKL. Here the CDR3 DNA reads TGCGCCAGCAGTCGTCCCGGGACAGGTTTGGGACTGTTTTTT. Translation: CASSRPGTGLGLFF.

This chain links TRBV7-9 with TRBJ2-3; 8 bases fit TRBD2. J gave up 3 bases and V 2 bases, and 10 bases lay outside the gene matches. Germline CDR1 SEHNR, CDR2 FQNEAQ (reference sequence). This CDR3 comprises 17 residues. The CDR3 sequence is CASSLRGISGKTDTQYF. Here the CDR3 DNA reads TGTGCCAGCAGCTTACGGGGAATTAGCGGGAAGACAGATACGCAGTATTTT. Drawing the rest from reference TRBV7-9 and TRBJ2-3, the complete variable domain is DTGVSQNPRHKITKRGQNVTFRCDPISEHNRLYWYRQTLGQGPEFLTYFQNEAQLEKSRLLSDRFSAERPKGSFSTLEIQRTEQGDSAMYLCASSLRGISGKTDTQYFGPGTRLTVL.